This T cell receptor (beta chain) derives from a study of regulatory T cells in long-lasting Graves disease. Time point given: newly diagnosed GD, antithyroid drugs for less than 3 months. PBMCs provided the RNA from which the TCR library was made. Relying on iRepertoire HTBI primers and Arm-PCR of CDR3 regions, the team built TCR beta libraries. TCRdb reanalysed the multiplex PCR reads using MiXCR and keeps one entry per CDR3 protein. This sample yields 410,000 or so distinct CDR3 sequences, of which approximately 15% are seen a single time; approximately 16% belongs to the top ten. These data were likewise used in another study, on T cells in Graves' hyperthyroidism and ophthalmopathy. That source adds: Patients between 18 and 65 years old had hyperthyroidism, newly diagnosed and lasting under 2 months.

The TCR sequence derives from a woman in her thirties with Graves disease. This specimen was peripheral blood mononuclear cells (PBMCs), taken at new diagnosis, from a patient treated with antithyroid drugs.

The CDR3 is CASSVAENTEAFF. DNA for the CDR3: TGTGCCAGCAGCGTAGCTGAGAACACTGAAGCTTTCTTT. The rearrangement joins TRBV9 to TRBJ1-1, with D unclear. The CDR3 is made up of 13 amino acids. V shed 0 bases and J shed 1 base, with 4 bases lying between them. Germline V gives CDR1 SGDLS, CDR2 YYNGEE.